These 21 T cell receptor beta chains share one sample of origin, sequenced in a study of blood T cells in healthy people across ages. Together with a sample-barcoded 5' primer, a J-beta primer mix was included in a second PCR lasting about 6 to 12 cycles. One entry per CDR3 protein, called by TCRdb with MiXCR from the 5' RACE reads. The sample lists approximately 700,000 distinct CDR3 sequences; approximately 30% were seen once. Sequencing was done on a sample of blood. These receptors originate from a woman over 75 in good health.

This clonotype has a count of ten or more. The chain links TRBV7-2 to TRBJ2-7; D possibly corresponds to TRBD1 (6 bases). Germline V gene lookup returns CDR1 SGHTA and CDR2 FQGNSA. V dropped 1 base and J dropped 0 bases, with 10 bases sitting between them. This CDR3 spans 15 amino acids. CDR3 in DNA: TGTGCCAGCAGCTTAGAACAGGGACCCTCCTACGAGCAGTACTTC. It is translated as CASSLEQGPSYEQYF.

The chain employs TRBV6-6 and TRBJ2-2; 7 bases fit TRBD1. In germline, CDR1 is MNHNY, CDR2 SVGAGI (reference sequence). The J segment lost 3 bases and the V segment lost 6 bases, leaving 7 bases of the junction unmatched. The CDR3 consists of 15 residues. The CDR3 DNA sequence: TGTGCCAGCAGGGCCGGGACAGAGTACACCGGGGAGCTGTTTTTT. The encoded protein is CASRAGTEYTGELFF.

This clonotype was recorded at least ten times. The chain combines TRBV20-1 with TRBJ2-4, with D perhaps TRBD2 (6 bases). Germline CDR1 is DFQATT and CDR2 is SNEGSKA (reference sequence). Trimming shortened V by 2 bases and J by 6 bases, and 8 bases separated the two germline ends. CDR3 length: 12 residues. This chain's CDR3 is CSARHGGNIQYF. For the CDR3, the DNA is TGCAGTGCTAGACACGGGGGAAACATTCAGTACTTC.

This clonotype was observed at least ten times. The J gene is TRBJ1-6, the V gene TRBV6-5; no firm D call. The germline V and J ends were trimmed by 6 bases and 7 bases, with 19 bases remaining between them. This CDR3 has 16 amino acids. Germline V gene lookup returns CDR1 MNHEY and CDR2 SVGAGI. The CDR3 is CASSPQQLIRNSPLHF. Written as DNA, the CDR3 is TGTGCCAGCAGCCCCCAACAGCTGATACGGAATTCACCCCTCCACTTT.

This clonotype showed up many times. V and J are TRBV7-2 and TRBJ2-5, with TRBD2 as a possible D gene (5 bases). The V and J ends lost 5 bases and 7 bases respectively, with 20 bases between them. The CDR3 has 15 amino acids. Germline loops: CDR1 SGHTA, CDR2 FQGNSA. The CDR3 spells CASSPRSPRRPTQYF. For the CDR3, the DNA is TGTGCCAGCAGCCCGCGAAGTCCGAGGAGGCCGACCCAGTACTTC.

This clonotype showed up just a few times. One end of the junction does not line up with germline, which may come from a read error. The rearrangement uses TRBV12-3 or TRBV12-4 and TRBJ2-2; 8 bases are a match to TRBD2. The CDR3 covers 14 residues. The CDR3 nucleotides read TGTGCCAGCAGATTAGCGGGACATACCGGGGAGCTGTTTTTT. Translated: CASRLAGHTGELFF.

This clonotype has at least ten counts. The gene calls are TRBV7-8 and TRBJ1-2; D is possibly TRBD1 (5 bases). The CDR3 has 14 residues. The V end was cut by 5 bases, the J end by 4 bases, with 14 bases between. Germline CDR1 reads SGHVS; CDR2 reads FQNEAQ. For the CDR3, the DNA is TGTGCCAGCAGCATAGACAGAGTCAGCTATGGCTACACCTTC. Its protein is CASSIDRVSYGYTF.

This clonotype showed up many times. This rearrangement joins TRBV9 to TRBJ2-2; D call uncertain. With 5 bases removed from V and 5 bases from J, the gap between germline ends came to 16 bases. Per germline, CDR1 SGDLS and CDR2 YYNGEE. This CDR3 contains 15 residues. The CDR3 coding sequence is TGTGCCAGCAGTCACGGACGGCGAGGAACCGGGGAGCTGTTTTTT. This translates into CASSHGRRGTGELFF.

CDR3 DNA sequence: TGTGCCAGCAGCTTTCCACAGGGCCCTGCAACTAATGAAAAACTGTTTTTT. Translated, it gives CASSFPQGPATNEKLFF. The chain has TRBV7-6 and TRBJ1-4, with a tentative D call TRBD1 (6 bases). There are 17 residues in the CDR3. Germline CDR1 and CDR2: SGHVS and FNYEAQ. Trimming pared 3 bases from V and 0 bases from J, leaving 14 bases between.

Many counts were recorded for this clonotype. The J gene is TRBJ2-7, the V gene TRBV11-2; unclear D gene. This CDR3 comprises 14 residues. Germline V gene data show CDR1 as SGHAT and CDR2 as FQNNGV. V lost 1 base, J lost 4 bases, and 11 bases lay in between. CDR3 in amino acids: CASSLGLGLYEQYF. The CDR3 bases are TGTGCCAGCAGCTTAGGGTTGGGCCTTTACGAGCAGTACTTC.

This clonotype was picked up many times. V and J are TRBV15 and TRBJ2-3; 13 bases agree with TRBD2. The CDR3 spans 20 residues. V shed 0 bases, J shed 0 bases, and the junction held 9 bases outside the gene matches. Germline CDR1 LNHNV, CDR2 YYDKDF (reference sequence). The CDR3 coding sequence is TGTGCCACCAGCAGAGACGGACTAGCGGGGGTGGGGTCTAGCACAGATACGCAGTATTTT. Protein: CATSRDGLAGVGSSTDTQYF.

This chain joins TRBV10-3 and TRBJ2-1; a possible D gene is TRBD2 (6 bases). Germline-derived CDR1 and CDR2 are ENHRY and SYGVKD. The CDR3 spans 14 residues. Trimming removed 3 bases from V and 10 bases from J, with 16 bases in between. CDR3 nucleotide sequence: TGTGCCATCAGTGACCTTGGGGGGTCGGGAGAGCAGTTCTTC. Translated: CAISDLGGSGEQFF.

For this clonotype: Its ends do not fully match the called genes, so a read error is possible. The J gene is TRBJ2-7, the V gene TRBV2; D possibly corresponds to TRBD1 (5 bases). Germline CDR1 SNHLY, CDR2 FYNNEI. This CDR3 is 15 amino acids long. The CDR3 sequence: CASRDAAWSSYEQYF. CDR3 DNA: TGCGCCAGCAGGGATGCAGCCTGGAGCTCCTACGAGCAGTACTTC. Drawing the rest from reference TRBV2 and TRBJ2-7, the complete variable domain is EPEVTQTPSHQVTQMGQEVILRCVPISNHLYFYWYRQILGQKVEFLVSFYNNEISEKSEIFDDQFSVERPDGSNFTLKIRSTKLEDSAMYFCASRDAAWSSYEQYFGPGTRLTVT.

V usage is TRBV6-4 and J usage is TRBJ2-3, with 9 bases identical to TRBD2. CDR1 is MRHNA, CDR2 SNTAGT, per germline. The CDR3 has 16 residues. With 2 bases clipped from V and 5 bases from J, the junction kept 8 bases outside the gene matches. As DNA, the CDR3 is TGTGCCAGCAGTGACAGGGGACTAGCTTCAGGAGATACGCAGTATTTT. Translating it yields CASSDRGLASGDTQYF.

This clonotype was found many times. V is TRBV10-3 and J is TRBJ1-6; 11 bases are a match to TRBD1. The CDR3 consists of 15 residues. CDR1 and CDR2 from the germline V gene are ENHRY and SYGVKD. The ends lost 3 bases at V and 9 bases at J; junction bases unmatched: 4. The CDR3 DNA reads as TGTGCCATCAGTGAAACCGGGACAGGGGGTTCACCCCTCCACTTT. Translating gives CAISETGTGGSPLHF.

This sequence joins TRBV28 and TRBJ1-4; the D gene is possibly TRBD1 (6 bases). The CDR3 sequence is 14 residues long. The germline V gene has CDR1 MDHEN and CDR2 SYDVKM. The V and J ends lost 8 bases and 5 bases respectively, with 15 bases between them. The CDR3 sequence: CASGRGAQNEKLFF. DNA for the CDR3: TGTGCCAGCGGGAGGGGGGCCCAGAATGAAAAACTGTTTTTT.

This clonotype was observed a single time. This may come from a read error, since a much larger clone is one base off. CDR3 sequence: CASSWGRSGGYNEQFF. In DNA, the CDR3 is TGCGCCAGCAGCTGGGGGCGAAGCGGGGGGTACAATGAGCAGTTCTTC. V and J are TRBV5-1 and TRBJ2-1, with 9 bases identical to TRBD2. Per the germline V gene, CDR1 is SGHRS and CDR2 is YFSETQ. The CDR3 is 16 amino acids. V was pared by 3 bases and J by 4 bases, with 8 bases of the junction left unmatched.

This clonotype came up many times. The gene calls are TRBV12-3 or TRBV12-4 and TRBJ2-1; TRBD2 matches at 8 bases. The V and J ends lost 5 bases and 7 bases, in that order; junction bases with no gene match: 13. The CDR3 is made up of 16 amino acids. For the CDR3, the DNA is TGTGCCAGCAGTCAGCGCAGCGGGGGCAGCGGAAATGAGCAGTTCTTC. Its translation: CASSQRSGGSGNEQFF.

This sequence joins TRBV7-2 and TRBJ1-5; D is possibly TRBD1 (6 bases). The CDR3 is 15 residues long. CDR1 is SGHTA, CDR2 FQGNSA, per germline. Trimming took 1 base from V and 9 from J, leaving 16 bases between them. CDR3 sequence reads: CASSLVAQGIRPQHF. As DNA, the CDR3 is TGTGCCAGCAGCTTAGTAGCCCAGGGGATTCGGCCCCAGCATTTT.

This chain links TRBV30 with TRBJ1-5, with D perhaps TRBD1 (5 bases). With 0 bases removed from V and 2 bases from J, the gap between germline ends came to 14 bases. This CDR3 is 16 amino acids long. The germline V gene has CDR1 GTSNPN and CDR2 SVGIG (reference sequence). The CDR3 reads CAWSVGPGFGNQPQHF. The CDR3, as DNA: TGTGCCTGGAGTGTAGGGCCAGGGTTTGGCAATCAGCCCCAGCATTTT.

V usage is TRBV25-1 and J usage is TRBJ2-3; perhaps TRBD2 as D (5 bases). Per germline, CDR1 MGHDK and CDR2 SYGVNS. This CDR3 spans 15 amino acids. V shed 3 bases and J shed 5 bases, with 15 bases lying between them. The CDR3 region is CASSDRYSRGDTQYF. The CDR3 DNA reads as TGTGCCAGCAGTGACAGGTACTCCCGGGGAGATACGCAGTATTTT.